Presented here are 15 T cell receptor beta chains from one specimen sequenced in a study of vaccination effects on CD4 cells after COVID-19. Sequenced by immunoSEQ multiplex PCR; TCRdb stores in-frame clones only, minus some. This sample has just over 30,000 clones; roughly 63% occur once, and the top ten carry 25% to 30%. These receptors' antigens are unknown. Sequencing followed a ViraFEST assay step that expanded antigen-specific CD4+ T cells with viral peptide pools. CD4+ T cell isolation took place after approximately ten days of culture. The source was CD4+ T cells from PBMCs cultured with HCoV-229E spike peptides, collected before COVID-19 vaccination. These receptors were taken from a human donor who received a COVID-19 vaccine.

V gene TRBV2 combines with J gene TRBJ1-6, with D tentatively TRBD1 (5 bases). Germline loops: CDR1 SNHLY, CDR2 FYNNEI. The germline V and J ends were trimmed by 4 bases and 10 bases, with 11 bases remaining between them. This CDR3 comprises 13 residues. The CDR3 protein is CASSAQGPSPLHF. CDR3 sequence (DNA): TGTGCCAGCAGTGCTCAGGGTCCCTCACCCCTCCACTTT.

CDR3 in amino acids: CARSLGLVCDTGELFF. For the CDR3, the DNA is TGTGCCAGAAGCTTGGGACTAGTCTGTGACACCGGGGAGCTGTTTTTT. J is TRBJ2-2 and V is TRBV5-3; TRBD2 might be the D (6 bases). TRBV5-3 is given ORF status, its function remaining uncertain. V was pared by 0 bases and J by 3 bases, with 12 bases between. CDR3 size: 16 residues.

DNA of the CDR3: TGTGCCAGTAGACAACCCGGGGAGGTGAAAGAAAAACTGTTTTTT. It codes for CASRQPGEVKEKLFF. The rearrangement uses TRBV19 and TRBJ1-4; no definite D call. CDR3 length: 15 residues. Germline V gene sequence: CDR1 LNHDA, CDR2 SQIVND (reference sequence). Trimming removed 6 bases from V and 8 bases from J, with 19 bases in between.

The rearrangement joins TRBV6-5 to TRBJ2-7; 7 bases agree with TRBD2. J lost 3 bases, V lost 0 bases, and 8 bases had no gene match. Per the germline V gene, CDR1 is MNHEY and CDR2 is SVGAGI. The CDR3 runs 16 residues. The CDR3 DNA follows: TGTGCCAGCAGTTACTCGGGGCGGGGGACCCACTACGAGCAGTACTTC. Protein: CASSYSGRGTHYEQYF.

V and J are TRBV5-6 and TRBJ2-4; D is unresolved. Looked up from germline, CDR1 is SGHDT and CDR2 is YYEEEE. The CDR3 is made up of 16 amino acids. Deletions cut 1 base from V and 6 bases from J, with 17 bases between. CDR3 sequence (DNA): TGTGCCAGCAGCTTGAGGATGCGGCACCTGGGAAACATTCAGTACTTC. Translating gives CASSLRMRHLGNIQYF.

V is TRBV5-1 and J is TRBJ1-1; unclear D gene. V lost 2 bases and J lost 1, with 6 bases in between. CDR3 length equals 13 residues. The germline CDR1 and CDR2 sequences are SGHRS and YFSETQ. In DNA, the CDR3 is TGCGCCAGCAGCTTTGAGGGGAACACTGAAGCTTTCTTT. Amino acids: CASSFEGNTEAFF.

The chain combines TRBV19 with TRBJ1-2; 9 bases are shared with TRBD1. Germline-derived CDR1 and CDR2 are LNHDA and SQIVND (reference sequence). Germline trimming cut 3 bases from V and 4 bases from J; bases unmatched to any gene: 6. This CDR3 spans 15 amino acids. CDR3 bases: TGTGCCAGTAGTATCGGGACAGGGTATAGCTATGGCTACACCTTC. Translated, it gives CASSIGTGYSYGYTF.

This clone has just one count. This chain links TRBV5-1 with TRBJ1-2; D unclear. The CDR3 consists of 14 residues. Trimming shortened V by 2 bases and J by 1 base, and 9 bases separated the two germline ends. Germline assignment: CDR1 SGHRS and CDR2 YFSETQ. Written as DNA, the CDR3 is TGCGCCAGCAGCTTAGCCTCCCATAACTATGGCTACACCTTC. Its protein is CASSLASHNYGYTF.

The CDR3 sequence is CASGLHQAEGPSTYNEQFF. DNA for the CDR3: TGTGCTAGTGGTTTGCACCAAGCGGAGGGCCCTTCAACCTACAATGAGCAGTTCTTC. The V call is TRBV12-5, the J call TRBJ2-1; the D gene is possibly TRBD2 (6 bases). The ends were cut back, 2 bases at V and 2 bases at J, with 22 bases in the middle. Germline CDR1 reads LGHNT; CDR2 reads FRNRAP. The CDR3 covers 19 residues. The variable domain in full, with the rest retrieved from reference TRBV12-5 and TRBJ2-1, is DARVTQTPRHKVTEMGQEVTMRCQPILGHNTVFWYRQTMMQGLELLAYFRNRAPLDDSGMPKDRFSAEMPDATLATLKIQPSEPRDSAVYFCASGLHQAEGPSTYNEQFFGPGTRLTVL.

The chain uses TRBV4-1 and TRBJ1-2, with 9 bases that match TRBD1. The CDR3 contains 13 residues. The J segment lost 8 bases and the V segment lost 5 bases, leaving 6 bases of the junction unmatched. Germline loops: CDR1 MGHRA, CDR2 YSYEKL. CDR3 DNA sequence: TGCGCCAGCAGCGAAACAGGGGGCAGAGGCTACACCTTC. It codes for CASSETGGRGYTF.

In its sample, this clone was seen once. This rearrangement joins TRBV19 to TRBJ2-5; D not resolved. Germline assignment: CDR1 LNHDA and CDR2 SQIVND (reference sequence). The CDR3 consists of 14 residues. The germline V and J ends were trimmed by 3 bases and 1 base, with 9 bases remaining between them. The chain's CDR3 is CASSMNRIQETQYF. The CDR3 DNA sequence: TGTGCCAGTAGTATGAATAGAATCCAAGAGACCCAGTACTTC. The full variable domain, with the rest looked up from reference TRBV19 and TRBJ2-5, is DGGITQSPKYLFRKEGQNVTLSCEQNLNHDAMYWYRQDPGQGLRLIYYSQIVNDFQKGDIAEGYSVSREKKESFPLTVTSAQKNPTAFYLCASSMNRIQETQYFGPGTRLLVL.

The gene calls are TRBV18 and TRBJ1-1; D call uncertain. This CDR3 comprises 13 residues. Trimming pared 2 bases from V and 5 bases from J, leaving 9 bases between. Germline CDR1 is KGHSH and CDR2 is LQKENI. CDR3 region: CASSPGVRTEAFF. In DNA form, the CDR3 reads TGTGCCAGCTCACCAGGGGTAAGGACTGAAGCTTTCTTT.

The gene calls are TRBV5-8 and TRBJ1-1, with D perhaps matching TRBD1 (5 bases). Germline CDR1 reads SGHTS; CDR2 reads YDEGEE. This CDR3 spans 13 amino acids. The ends were cut back, 1 base at V and 11 bases at J, with 15 bases in the middle. The CDR3 region is CASSLNRKLGAFF. The CDR3, as DNA: TGTGCCAGCAGCTTGAACAGGAAGCTTGGGGCTTTCTTT.

This chain links TRBV6-4 with TRBJ1-4; 7 bases fit TRBD1. The CDR3 runs to 15 residues. Trimming at V came to 6 bases and at J to 3 bases, leaving 7 bases not matched to a gene. Looked up from germline, CDR1 is MRHNA and CDR2 is SNTAGT. DNA of the CDR3: TGTGCCAGCAGCCCACAGGGGTGGCCTAATGAAAAACTGTTTTTT. Its translation is CASSPQGWPNEKLFF.

The chain combines TRBV11-2 with TRBJ2-3, with D perhaps TRBD2 (6 bases). This CDR3 spans 14 amino acids. Germline-derived CDR1 and CDR2 are SGHAT and FQNNGV. V lost 2 bases and J 1 base, leaving 7 bases between the germline ends. In nucleotides, the CDR3 is TGTGCCAGCAGCTTACGCGGGGGCACAGATACGCAGTATTTT. Translation: CASSLRGGTDTQYF.